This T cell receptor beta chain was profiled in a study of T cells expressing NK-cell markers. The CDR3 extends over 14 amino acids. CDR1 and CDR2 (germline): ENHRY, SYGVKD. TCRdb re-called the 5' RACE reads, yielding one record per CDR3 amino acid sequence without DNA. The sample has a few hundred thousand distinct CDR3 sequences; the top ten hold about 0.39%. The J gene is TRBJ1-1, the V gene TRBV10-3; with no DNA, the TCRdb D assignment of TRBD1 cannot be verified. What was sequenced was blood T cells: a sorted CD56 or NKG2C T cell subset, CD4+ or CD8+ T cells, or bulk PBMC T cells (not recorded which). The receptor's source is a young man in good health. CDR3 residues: CAISRGGGGTEAFF.